The 30 T cell receptor beta chains listed next were all sequenced from one sample in a study of blood T cell repertoires in COVID-19. Assay used: immunoSEQ multiplex PCR; TCRdb lists only in-frame clones, some missing. The table records over 150,000 clones, about nine tenths of them present only once. Sequencing used peripheral blood. The receptors were sampled from a man younger than 35 who had recovered from COVID-19.

The genes are TRBV4-3 and TRBJ1-4; a weak D match, TRBD1 (5 bases). The germline V gene has CDR1 LGHNA and CDR2 YSLEER. This CDR3 region has 19 residues. V was trimmed by 0 bases and J by 8 bases, leaving 25 bases between them. The CDR3 region is CASSQDIRGGGTGGEKLFF. The CDR3 DNA is TGCGCCAGCAGCCAAGATATACGTGGCGGGGGGACCGGTGGGGAAAAACTGTTTTTT.

The rearrangement joins TRBV10-1 to TRBJ2-5; 10 bases match TRBD2. The V segment lost 6 bases and the J segment 2 bases; nucleotides outside the gene matches: 9. CDR3 length: 16 residues. Germline-derived CDR1 and CDR2 are WNHNN and SYGVQD (reference sequence). The CDR3 loop is CASRTGTSVPQETQYF. CDR3 DNA sequence: TGCGCCAGCAGGACAGGGACTAGCGTACCGCAAGAGACCCAGTACTTC.

The J gene is TRBJ2-1, the V gene TRBV11-3, with D possibly TRBD2 on 6 matching bases. Germline lookup yields CDR1 SGHNT and CDR2 YENEEA. The CDR3 length is 16 residues. V dropped 6 bases and J dropped 1 base, with 16 bases sitting between them. The CDR3 loop reads CASSYRDSRSYNEQFF. CDR3 coding DNA: TGTGCCAGCAGTTATCGGGACTCCAGATCCTACAATGAGCAGTTCTTC.

This clone has only one observation. The genes are TRBV25-1 and TRBJ2-3; D might be TRBD2 (7 bases). The CDR3 extends over 16 amino acids. Germline loops: CDR1 MGHDK, CDR2 SYGVNS. The V and J ends lost 6 bases and 6 bases respectively, with 22 bases between them. The CDR3 sequence is CASSHWGAGEADTQYF. DNA of the CDR3: TGTGCCAGCAGCCACTGGGGGGCGGGAGAAGCGGATACGCAGTATTTT.

The rearrangement links TRBV5-1 to TRBJ2-5; the D gene is possibly TRBD2 (6 bases). This CDR3 is 15 amino acids long. V was cut by 4 bases and J by 10 bases, with 23 bases left in between. CDR1 and CDR2 from the germline V gene are SGHRS and YFSETQ. The CDR3, as DNA: TGCGCCAGCAGCAAGGAGGGCCTCAGCCGAGTATTCCAGTACTTC. Amino acid sequence: CASSKEGLSRVFQYF. The variable domain in full, with the rest retrieved from reference TRBV5-1 and TRBJ2-5, is KAGVTQTPRYLIKTRGQQVTLSCSPISGHRSVSWYQQTPGQGLQFLFEYFSETQRNKGNFPGRFSGRQFSNSRSEMNVSTLELGDSALYLCASSKEGLSRVFQYFGPGTRLLVL.

Here the CDR3 DNA reads TGCGCCAGCAGCTTGGCCGGACTAGCGGGAGGTGAGCAGTTCTTC. Its translation: CASSLAGLAGGEQFF. The rearrangement uses TRBV5-1 and TRBJ2-1, with TRBD2 matching 14 bases. The CDR3 is 15 residues long. V shed 0 bases, J shed 9 bases, and the junction held 2 bases outside the gene matches. Germline CDR1 SGHRS, CDR2 YFSETQ.

The gene calls are TRBV5-1 and TRBJ1-2; a possible D gene is TRBD1 (6 bases). The length of the CDR3 is 14 residues. Trimming left V 3 bases short and J 8 bases short, with 17 bases between. CDR1 is SGHRS and CDR2 is YFSETQ in the germline V gene. The CDR3 DNA reads TGCGCCAGCAGCTCGTCAGGGGAAGTGAAAGGCTACACCTTC. It codes for CASSSSGEVKGYTF.

The rearrangement joins TRBV28 to TRBJ2-5; TRBD1 agrees at 9 bases. The CDR3 consists of 12 residues. Per the germline V gene, CDR1 is MDHEN and CDR2 is SYDVKM. Trimming removed 8 bases from V and 4 bases from J; junction bases left unmatched: 2. The CDR3 region is CASSTGGETQYF. Written as DNA, the CDR3 is TGTGCCAGCTCGACAGGGGGAGAGACCCAGTACTTC.

V gene TRBV7-2 combines with J gene TRBJ2-7; 8 bases map to TRBD1. CDR1 and CDR2 from the germline V gene are SGHTA and FQGNSA. This CDR3 spans 15 amino acids. V lost 6 bases and J lost 3; bases outside the gene matches: 10. The CDR3 protein is CASSQTYRGVYEQYF. For the CDR3, the DNA is TGTGCCAGCAGTCAGACCTACAGGGGGGTCTACGAGCAGTACTTC. Full variable domain (rest looked up from reference TRBV7-2 and TRBJ2-7): GAGVSQSPSNKVTEKGKDVELRCDPISGHTALYWYRQSLGQGLEFLIYFQGNSAPDKSGLPSDRFSAERTGGSVSTLTIQRTQQEDSAVYLCASSQTYRGVYEQYFGPGTRLTVT.

The rearrangement uses TRBV7-9 and TRBJ2-7; 10 nucleotides align to TRBD2. The V gene end was trimmed by 5 bases and the J gene end by 0 bases; junction bases not matched to a gene: 10. The CDR3 covers 17 residues. CDR1 SEHNR and CDR2 FQNEAQ come from the germline V gene (reference sequence). Here the CDR3 DNA reads TGTGCCAGCAGCCTACCACGGGGACTAGCGTCCTCCTACGAGCAGTACTTC. It is translated as CASSLPRGLASSYEQYF. Combining the CDR3 with reference TRBV7-9 and TRBJ2-7 gives the whole variable domain DTGVSQNPRHKITKRGQNVTFRCDPISEHNRLYWYRQTLGQGPEFLTYFQNEAQLEKSRLLSDRFSAERPKGSFSTLEIQRTEQGDSAMYLCASSLPRGLASSYEQYFGPGTRLTVT.

V and J are TRBV10-3 and TRBJ2-7; 10 bases align to TRBD1. The ends lost 6 bases at V and 2 bases at J; junction bases unmatched: 4. CDR3 length: 14 residues. Germline CDR1 and CDR2: ENHRY and SYGVKD. The CDR3 coding sequence is TGTGCCATCAGGGAGACAGGGGGCCCCTACGAGCAGTACTTC. Translating gives CAIRETGGPYEQYF.

This chain uses TRBV7-2 with TRBJ1-2, with 7 nucleotides matching TRBD1. V was clipped by 5 bases and J by 2 bases; unmatched bases: 2. The CDR3 has 13 amino acids. Per germline, CDR1 SGHTA and CDR2 FQGNSA. In nucleotides, the CDR3 is TGTGCCAGCAGCCCGGACAGGAACTATGGCTACACCTTC. Amino acids: CASSPDRNYGYTF.

The chain combines TRBV6-5 with TRBJ1-2, with unresolved D. The CDR3 is 14 amino acids. CDR1 is MNHEY, CDR2 SVGAGI, per germline. Trimming took off 2 bases at V and 8 bases at J, with 15 bases between the two ends. The CDR3 loop is CASSYLGPGGGYTF. CDR3 DNA: TGTGCCAGCAGTTACCTTGGCCCAGGAGGGGGCTACACCTTC.

J is TRBJ2-1 and V is TRBV6-2 or TRBV6-3; no definite D call. CDR1 is MNHEY, CDR2 SVGEGT, per germline. This CDR3 contains 12 residues. V lost 2 bases to trimming and J lost 5 bases, with 4 bases between them. The CDR3 loop reads CASSYSNNEQFF. Here the CDR3 DNA reads TGTGCCAGCAGTTACAGCAACAATGAGCAGTTCTTC.

The chain employs TRBV19 and TRBJ1-5; 7 nucleotides agree with TRBD1. The CDR3 has 12 residues. The germline V gene has CDR1 LNHDA and CDR2 SQIVND (reference sequence). J gave up 5 bases and V 6 bases, and 1 base lay outside the gene matches. DNA of the CDR3: TGTGCCAGTAGCACAGGGGATCAGCCCCAGCATTTT. Translated, it gives CASSTGDQPQHF.

The table lists this clone with a count of one. The genes are TRBV19 and TRBJ1-1; 9 positions match TRBD1. CDR1 LNHDA and CDR2 SQIVND come from the germline V gene (reference sequence). V shed 3 bases, J shed 9 bases, and the junction held 11 bases outside the gene matches. This CDR3 has 15 residues. The CDR3 spells CASSIGPVGQGKAFF. DNA for the CDR3: TGTGCCAGTAGTATCGGGCCGGTGGGACAGGGAAAAGCTTTCTTT.

V and J are TRBV7-2 and TRBJ2-7, with D perhaps TRBD2 (6 bases). The CDR3 sequence is 15 residues long. Trimming stripped 4 bases from V and 3 bases from J, with 16 bases between. Germline-derived CDR1 and CDR2 are SGHTA and FQGNSA. The chain's CDR3 is CASSSSVGSLYEQYF. Here the CDR3 DNA reads TGTGCCAGCAGCTCCTCGGTCGGGAGTCTCTACGAGCAGTACTTC.

The chain is built from TRBV18 and TRBJ2-3; TRBD2 matches at 14 bases. Germline V gives CDR1 KGHSH, CDR2 LQKENI. This CDR3 contains 15 residues. Trimming cost V 3 bases and J 4 bases; bases outside gene matches: 0. The chain's CDR3 is CASSPGLAGADTQYF. DNA of the CDR3: TGTGCCAGCTCACCGGGACTAGCGGGAGCAGATACGCAGTATTTT.

This rearrangement joins TRBV6-5 to TRBJ1-5; D unresolved. The CDR3 covers 14 residues. Germline loops: CDR1 MNHEY, CDR2 SVGAGI. V lost 6 bases to trimming and J lost 5 bases, with 14 bases between them. The CDR3 DNA is TGTGCCAGCAGCCGGTCAGATCTAGATCAGCCCCAGCATTTT. It specifies CASSRSDLDQPQHF.

The chain joins TRBV5-4 to TRBJ1-1; the D is unclear. The CDR3 is made up of 14 amino acids. Trimming left V 5 bases short and J 6 bases short, with 17 bases between. CDR1 SGHNT and CDR2 YYREEE come from the germline V gene (reference sequence). CDR3 loop: CASRPGRERAEAFF. As DNA, the CDR3 is TGTGCCAGCAGACCCGGACGGGAGAGGGCTGAAGCTTTCTTT.

J is TRBJ2-7 and V is TRBV28; 7 positions agree with TRBD1. There are 14 residues in the CDR3. Germline V gives CDR1 MDHEN, CDR2 SYDVKM. V dropped 6 bases and J dropped 0; count of bases not matched to a gene: 5. This chain's CDR3 is CASSPDRVSYEQYF. The CDR3, as DNA: TGTGCCAGCAGCCCCGACAGGGTCTCCTACGAGCAGTACTTC.

This sequence joins TRBV10-3 and TRBJ1-2, with 9 positions matching TRBD1. The length of the CDR3 is 16 residues. Trimming took 2 bases from V and 3 from J; bases not matched to a gene: 7. In germline, CDR1 is ENHRY, CDR2 SYGVKD. The CDR3 is CAISEREDRGDYGYTF. The CDR3 coding sequence is TGTGCCATCAGTGAGAGAGAGGACAGGGGCGACTATGGCTACACCTTC.

The chain recombines TRBV24-1 with TRBJ2-5, with 8 bases that match TRBD2. CDR3 length: 15 amino acids. Unmatched junction bases numbered 4, after V lost 3 bases and J lost 2 bases. The germline gives CDR1 KGHDR, CDR2 SFDVKD. CDR3 sequence reads: CATSDATSAQETQYF. Written as DNA, the CDR3 is TGTGCCACCAGTGATGCGACTAGCGCACAAGAGACCCAGTACTTC.

V and J are TRBV12-3 or TRBV12-4 and TRBJ1-1; D gene ambiguous. CDR3 length: 13 residues. The ends were cut back, 7 bases at V and 4 bases at J, with 13 bases in the middle. CDR3 sequence (DNA): TGTGCCAGCAACTCACATCGGAGCACTGAAGCTTTCTTT. Translation gives CASNSHRSTEAFF.

The J gene is TRBJ1-2, the V gene TRBV28, with TRBD1 matching over 9 bases. V shed 4 bases and J 6 bases; nucleotides not matched to a gene: 6. The CDR3 is 14 amino acids. Looked up from germline, CDR1 is MDHEN and CDR2 is SYDVKM. In DNA form, the CDR3 reads TGTGCCAGCAGTTCAGGACAGGGGCGGCATGGCTACACCTTC. Protein sequence: CASSSGQGRHGYTF.

The rearrangement uses TRBV29-1 and TRBJ2-1, with TRBD1 matching over 10 bases. Germline V gives CDR1 SQVTM, CDR2 ANQGSEA. CDR3 length: 13 amino acids. J lost 5 bases, V lost 7 bases, and 5 bases had no gene match. Here the CDR3 reads CSGQGALHNEQFF. The CDR3 bases are TGCAGCGGACAGGGGGCCCTCCACAATGAGCAGTTCTTC.

The chain has TRBV30 and TRBJ1-6; D not certain. Germline CDR1 GTSNPN, CDR2 SVGIG (reference sequence). Between the trimmed V and J ends, which lost 1 base and 10 bases, there was a span of 17 bases. The CDR3 runs to 15 residues. The CDR3 DNA reads TGTGCCTGGAGTGCATCGACACGCAGTTCGTCACCCCTCCACTTT. Protein product: CAWSASTRSSSPLHF.

This chain uses TRBV27 with TRBJ2-1; 7 bases fit TRBD2. The CDR3 length is 16 residues. Germline V CDR1 and CDR2: MNHEY, SMNVEV (reference sequence). The V segment lost 6 bases and the J segment 0 bases; nucleotides outside the gene matches: 8. This CDR3 reads CASRELALSSYNEQFF. The CDR3 nucleotides are TGTGCCAGCAGAGAACTAGCGTTGAGCTCCTACAATGAGCAGTTCTTC.

The V and J genes are TRBV6-4 and TRBJ2-2; no firm D call. CDR3 length equals 14 residues. Trimming removed 8 bases from V and 3 bases from J, with 13 bases in between. CDR1 is MRHNA, CDR2 SNTAGT, per germline. CDR3 region: CASRRVFHTGELFF. DNA for the CDR3: TGTGCCAGCCGACGGGTTTTTCACACCGGGGAGCTGTTTTTT.

The chain links TRBV19 to TRBJ2-2; the match to TRBD2 covers 15 bases. The CDR3 contains 18 residues. In germline, CDR1 is LNHDA, CDR2 SQIVND (reference sequence). V lost 7 bases and J lost 5; bases outside the gene matches: 11. The CDR3 DNA follows: TGTGCCAGTACCCAAGCCGGACTAGCGGGAGGGCCAACCGGGGAGCTGTTTTTT. Translated, it gives CASTQAGLAGGPTGELFF. The full variable domain, in which reference TRBV19 and TRBJ2-2 provide the parts outside the CDR3, is DGGITQSPKYLFRKEGQNVTLSCEQNLNHDAMYWYRQDPGQGLRLIYYSQIVNDFQKGDIAEGYSVSREKKESFPLTVTSAQKNPTAFYLCASTQAGLAGGPTGELFFGEGSRLTVL.